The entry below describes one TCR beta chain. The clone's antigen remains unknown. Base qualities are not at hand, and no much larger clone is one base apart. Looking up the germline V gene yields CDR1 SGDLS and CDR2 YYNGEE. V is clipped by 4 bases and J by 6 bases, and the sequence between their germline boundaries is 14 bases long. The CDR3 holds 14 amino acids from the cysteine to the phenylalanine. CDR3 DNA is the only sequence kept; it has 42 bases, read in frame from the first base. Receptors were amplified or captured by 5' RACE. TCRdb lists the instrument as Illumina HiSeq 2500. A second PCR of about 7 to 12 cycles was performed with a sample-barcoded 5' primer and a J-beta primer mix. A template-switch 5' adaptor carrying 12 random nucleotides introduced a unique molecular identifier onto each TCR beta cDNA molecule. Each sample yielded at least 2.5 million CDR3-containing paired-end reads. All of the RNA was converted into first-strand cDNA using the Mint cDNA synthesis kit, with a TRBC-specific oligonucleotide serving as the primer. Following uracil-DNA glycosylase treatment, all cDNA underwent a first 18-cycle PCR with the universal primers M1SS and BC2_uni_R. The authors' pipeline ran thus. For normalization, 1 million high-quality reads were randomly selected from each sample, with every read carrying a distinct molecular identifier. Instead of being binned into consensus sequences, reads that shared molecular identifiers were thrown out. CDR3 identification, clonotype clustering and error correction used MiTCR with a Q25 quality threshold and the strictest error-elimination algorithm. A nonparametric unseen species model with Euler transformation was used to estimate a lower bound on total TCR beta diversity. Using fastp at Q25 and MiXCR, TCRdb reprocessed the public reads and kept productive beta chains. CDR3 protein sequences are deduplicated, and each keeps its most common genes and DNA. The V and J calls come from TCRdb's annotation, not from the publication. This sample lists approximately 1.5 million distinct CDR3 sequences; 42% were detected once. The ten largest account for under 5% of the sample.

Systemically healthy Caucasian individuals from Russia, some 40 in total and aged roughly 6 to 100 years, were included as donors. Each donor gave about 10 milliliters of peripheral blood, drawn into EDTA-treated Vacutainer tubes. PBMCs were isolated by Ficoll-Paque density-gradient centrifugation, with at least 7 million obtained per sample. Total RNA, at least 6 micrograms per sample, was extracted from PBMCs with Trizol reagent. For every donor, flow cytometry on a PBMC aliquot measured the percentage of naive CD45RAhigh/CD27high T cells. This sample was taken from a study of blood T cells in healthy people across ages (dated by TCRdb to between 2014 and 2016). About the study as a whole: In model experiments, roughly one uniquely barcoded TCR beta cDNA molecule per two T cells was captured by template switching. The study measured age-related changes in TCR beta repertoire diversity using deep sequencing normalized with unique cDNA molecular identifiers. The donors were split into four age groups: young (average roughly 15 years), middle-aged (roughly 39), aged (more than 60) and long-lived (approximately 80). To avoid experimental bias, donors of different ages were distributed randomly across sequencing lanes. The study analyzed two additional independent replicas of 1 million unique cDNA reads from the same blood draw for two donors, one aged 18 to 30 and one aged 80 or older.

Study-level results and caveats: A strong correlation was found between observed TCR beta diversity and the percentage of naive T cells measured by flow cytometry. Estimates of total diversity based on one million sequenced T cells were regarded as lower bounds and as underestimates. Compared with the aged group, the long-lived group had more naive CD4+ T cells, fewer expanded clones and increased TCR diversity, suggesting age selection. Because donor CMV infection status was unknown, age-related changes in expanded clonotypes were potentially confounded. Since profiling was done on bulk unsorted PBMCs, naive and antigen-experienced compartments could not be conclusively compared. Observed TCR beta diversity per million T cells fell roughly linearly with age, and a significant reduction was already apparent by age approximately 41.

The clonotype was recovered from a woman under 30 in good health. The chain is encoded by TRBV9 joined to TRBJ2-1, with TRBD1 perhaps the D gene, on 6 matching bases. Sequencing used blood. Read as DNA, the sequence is TGTGCCAGCAGCTCGAGGACAGAGGGCAATGAGCAGTTCTTC. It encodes CASSSRTEGNEQFF.